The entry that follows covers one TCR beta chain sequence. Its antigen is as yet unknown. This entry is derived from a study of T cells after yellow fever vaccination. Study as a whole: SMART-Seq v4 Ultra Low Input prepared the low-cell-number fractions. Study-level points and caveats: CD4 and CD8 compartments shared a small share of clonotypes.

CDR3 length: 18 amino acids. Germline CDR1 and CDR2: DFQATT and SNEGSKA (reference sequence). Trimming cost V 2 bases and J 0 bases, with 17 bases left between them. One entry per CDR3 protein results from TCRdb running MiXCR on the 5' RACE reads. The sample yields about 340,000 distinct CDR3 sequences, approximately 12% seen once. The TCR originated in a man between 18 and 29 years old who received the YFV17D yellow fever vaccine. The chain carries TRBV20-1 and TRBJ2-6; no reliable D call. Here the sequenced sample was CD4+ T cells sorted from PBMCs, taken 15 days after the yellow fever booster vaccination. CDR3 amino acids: CSARLVGDTNSGANVLTF. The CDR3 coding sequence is TGCAGTGCTAGATTAGTAGGAGACACTAACTCTGGGGCCAACGTCCTGACTTTC.